This TCR beta chain was retrieved from a study of T cell repertoires in cytomegalovirus infection. Study conclusions and caveats: HLA-C-restricted CMV-specific TCR beta clonotypes prevailed in the ex vivo response.

TCRdb ran MiXCR on the reads and lists one entry per CDR3 protein. The sample has 80,000 or so distinct CDR3 sequences, roughly a quarter seen once. This CDR3 has 13 residues. Trimming pared 11 bases from V and 5 bases from J, leaving 18 bases between. From germline, CDR1 is MNHEY and CDR2 SVGEGT. As to this clonotype: The antigen is undetermined.

This chain links TRBV6-2 or TRBV6-3 with TRBJ1-1; no clear D. The TCR originated in a human donor in good health (CMV status not recorded). Some clones in this sample may be carry-over from other donors' samples. Sequences were derived from CD8+ T cells from cultured PBMCs, sampled from culture after CMV antigen stimulation. CDR3 in amino acids: CASLPGARTEAFF. The CDR3 DNA reads as TGTGCCTCTCTTCCTGGTGCGCGGACTGAAGCTTTCTTT.